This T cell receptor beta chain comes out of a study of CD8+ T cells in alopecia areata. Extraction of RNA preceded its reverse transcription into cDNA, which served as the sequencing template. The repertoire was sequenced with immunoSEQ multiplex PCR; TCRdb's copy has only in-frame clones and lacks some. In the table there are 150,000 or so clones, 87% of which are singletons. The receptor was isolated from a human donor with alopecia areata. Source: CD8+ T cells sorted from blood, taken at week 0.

CDR3 sequence (DNA): TGTGCCAGTAGTAATCCTCATACAGGGTATGGAATGGATCAGCCCCAGCATTTT. It translates to CASSNPHTGYGMDQPQHF. The J gene is TRBJ1-5, the V gene TRBV19; D is perhaps TRBD1 (6 bases). Looked up from germline, CDR1 is LNHDA and CDR2 is SQIVND (reference sequence). The CDR3 covers 18 residues. V was pared by 4 bases and J by 5 bases, with 24 bases between.